The present entry profiles one TCR beta chain with its context. These data belong to a study of blood T cell repertoires in COVID-19. The germline gives CDR1 SNHLY, CDR2 FYNNEI. This CDR3 contains 12 residues. V lost 6 bases and J 6 bases, leaving 9 bases between the germline ends. Using immunoSEQ multiplex PCR, the repertoire was profiled, and TCRdb retains in-frame clones only, with some absent. This repertoire shows about 20,000 clones, approximately 90% found once; its top ten account for more than 15%. J is TRBJ1-5 and V is TRBV2, with D perhaps TRBD1 (6 bases). This sequence originates from a human donor in a cohort sampled during active COVID-19. Sequencing was performed on peripheral blood. The CDR3 sequence is CASRSGAQPQHF. CDR3 nucleotides: TGTGCCAGCAGGTCAGGGGCTCAGCCCCAGCATTTT.